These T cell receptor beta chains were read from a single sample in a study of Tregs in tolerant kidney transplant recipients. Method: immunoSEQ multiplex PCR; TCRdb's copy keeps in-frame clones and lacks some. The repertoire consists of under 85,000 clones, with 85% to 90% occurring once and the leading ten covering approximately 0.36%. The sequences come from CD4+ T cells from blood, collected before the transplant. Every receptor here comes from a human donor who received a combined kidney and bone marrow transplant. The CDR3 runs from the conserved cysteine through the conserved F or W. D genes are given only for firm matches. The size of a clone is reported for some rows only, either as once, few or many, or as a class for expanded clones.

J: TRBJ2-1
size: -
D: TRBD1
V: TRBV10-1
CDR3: CASSEPKTRQGPGEQFF
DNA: TGCGCCAGCAGTGAGCCCAAGACCCGACAGGGTCCGGGTGAGCAGTTCTTC

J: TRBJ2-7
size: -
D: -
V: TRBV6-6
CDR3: CASSYTWARGEQYF
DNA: TGTGCCAGCAGTTACACCTGGGCGAGGGGGGAGCAGTACTTC

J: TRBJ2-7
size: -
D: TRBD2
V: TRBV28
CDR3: CASSFRAGIYEQYF
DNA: TGTGCCAGCAGTTTCCGAGCGGGGATCTACGAGCAGTACTTC

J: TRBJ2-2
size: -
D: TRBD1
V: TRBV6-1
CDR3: CASNLDRVNTGELFF
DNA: TGTGCCAGCAACCTAGACAGGGTAAACACCGGGGAGCTGTTTTTT

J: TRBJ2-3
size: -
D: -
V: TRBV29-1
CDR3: CSVEMVLGDTQYF
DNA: TGCAGCGTTGAAATGGTCCTCGGAGATACGCAGTATTTT

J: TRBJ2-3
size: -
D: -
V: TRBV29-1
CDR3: CSVVPADTQYF
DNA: TGCAGCGTTGTACCGGCAGATACGCAGTATTTT

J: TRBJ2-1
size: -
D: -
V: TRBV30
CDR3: CAWSIDYRNYNEQFF
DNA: TGTGCCTGGAGCATAGACTATCGTAACTACAATGAGCAGTTCTTC

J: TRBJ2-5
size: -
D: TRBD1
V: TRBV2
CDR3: CASSEMGQGLWETQYF
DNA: TGTGCCAGCAGTGAAATGGGACAGGGTCTTTGGGAGACCCAGTACTTC

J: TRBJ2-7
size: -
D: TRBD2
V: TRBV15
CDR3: CATSLAVSYEQYF
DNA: TGTGCCACCAGCCTAGCGGTTTCCTACGAGCAGTACTTC

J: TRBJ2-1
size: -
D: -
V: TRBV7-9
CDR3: CASSLLLGGGDNEQFF
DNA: TGTGCCAGCAGCTTACTCCTAGGAGGAGGGGACAATGAGCAGTTCTTC

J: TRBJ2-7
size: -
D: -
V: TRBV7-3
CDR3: CASSLYWSYEQYF
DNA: TGTGCCAGCAGTCTTTACTGGTCCTACGAGCAGTACTTC

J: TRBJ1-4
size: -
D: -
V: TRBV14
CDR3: CASSHLRQGLSEKLFF
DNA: TGTGCCAGCAGCCACCTCCGGCAGGGCCTATCCGAAAAACTGTTTTTT

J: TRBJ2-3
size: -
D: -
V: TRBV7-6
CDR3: CASSLALFPGTDTQYF
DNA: TGTGCCAGCAGCTTAGCGTTATTCCCCGGCACAGATACGCAGTATTTT

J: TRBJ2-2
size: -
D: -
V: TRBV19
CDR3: CASSIDVRAGGSGELFF
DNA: TGTGCCAGTAGTATAGACGTGAGGGCCGGAGGGTCCGGGGAGCTGTTTTTT

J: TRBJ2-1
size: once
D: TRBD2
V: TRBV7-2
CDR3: CASGQAGGLKNEQFF
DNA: TGTGCCAGCGGACAAGCGGGAGGGCTGAAGAATGAGCAGTTCTTC

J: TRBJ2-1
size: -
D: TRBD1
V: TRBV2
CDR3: CASTLDRAPYNEQFF
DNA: TGTGCCAGCACACTTGACAGGGCTCCCTACAATGAGCAGTTCTTC

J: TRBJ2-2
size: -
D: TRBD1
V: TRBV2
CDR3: CASSAGGQGSTGELFF
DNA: TGTGCCAGCAGTGCAGGAGGACAGGGATCCACCGGGGAGCTGTTTTTT

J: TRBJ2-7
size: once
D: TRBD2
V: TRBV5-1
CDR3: CASSSGAGGYEQYF
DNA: TGCGCCAGCAGCTCGGGAGCGGGAGGGTACGAGCAGTACTTC

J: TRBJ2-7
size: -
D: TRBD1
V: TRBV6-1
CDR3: CASRPQGLSYEQYF
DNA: TGTGCCAGCAGACCACAGGGGTTATCCTACGAGCAGTACTTC

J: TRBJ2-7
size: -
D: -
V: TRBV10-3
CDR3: CAIKLSDSYEQYF
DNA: TGTGCCATCAAACTCTCGGACAGCTACGAGCAGTACTTC

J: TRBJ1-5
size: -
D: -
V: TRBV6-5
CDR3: CASSSDPGYQPQHF
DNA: TGTGCCAGCAGTTCTGATCCCGGTTATCAGCCCCAGCATTTT

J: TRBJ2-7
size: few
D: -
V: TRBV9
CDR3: CASSVAPTSSYEQYF
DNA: TGTGCCAGCAGCGTAGCCCCAACTAGCAGTTACGAGCAGTACTTC

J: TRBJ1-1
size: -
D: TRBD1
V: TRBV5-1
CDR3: CASSFGTGGTEAFF
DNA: TGCGCCAGCAGCTTCGGGACAGGGGGGACTGAAGCTTTCTTT

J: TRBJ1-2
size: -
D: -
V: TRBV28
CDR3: CASSLAGALSYGYTF
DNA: TGTGCCAGCAGTTTGGCAGGGGCTCTTTCCTATGGCTACACCTTC

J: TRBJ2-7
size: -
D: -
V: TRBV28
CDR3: CASSKGVRKYF
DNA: TGTGCCAGCAGCAAAGGGGTTAGAAAGTACTTC

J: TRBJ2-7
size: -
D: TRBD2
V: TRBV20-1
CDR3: CSASRGGEQYF
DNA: TGCAGTGCTAGCCGGGGGGGGGAGCAGTACTTC

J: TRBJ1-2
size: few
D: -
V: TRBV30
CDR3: CAWSVLVYGYTF
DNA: TGTGCCTGGAGTGTGCTAGTCTATGGCTACACCTTC

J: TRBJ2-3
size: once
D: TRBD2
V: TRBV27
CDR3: CASSSSGPDTQYF
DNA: TGTGCCAGCAGTTCTAGCGGACCAGATACGCAGTATTTT

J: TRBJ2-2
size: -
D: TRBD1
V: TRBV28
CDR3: CASRPGTAVTGELFF
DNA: TGTGCCAGCAGACCCGGGACAGCGGTCACCGGGGAGCTGTTTTTT

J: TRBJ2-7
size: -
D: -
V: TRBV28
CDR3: CASSSNSPNEQYF
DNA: TGTGCCAGCAGTTCCAATAGCCCAAACGAGCAGTACTTC

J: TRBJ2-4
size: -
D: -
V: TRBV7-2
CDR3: CASSSPHRQLAKNIQYF
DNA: TGTGCCAGCAGCTCCCCTCACCGACAGTTAGCCAAAAACATTCAGTACTTC

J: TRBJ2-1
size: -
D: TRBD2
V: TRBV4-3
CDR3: CASSPHLGLAGGPWNEQFF
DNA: TGCGCCAGCAGCCCTCATCTGGGACTAGCGGGAGGGCCGTGGAATGAGCAGTTCTTC

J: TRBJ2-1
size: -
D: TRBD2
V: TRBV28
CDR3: CASSRLAGGLDEQFF
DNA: TGTGCCAGCAGTCGACTAGCGGGAGGGCTTGATGAGCAGTTCTTC

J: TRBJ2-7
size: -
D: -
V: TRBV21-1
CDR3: CASMPTSGRPYEQYF
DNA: TGTGCCAGCATGCCGACTAGCGGGAGGCCTTACGAGCAGTACTTC

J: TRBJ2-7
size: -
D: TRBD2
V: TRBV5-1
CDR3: CASSLSGRVPYEQYF
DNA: TGCGCCAGCAGCTTGAGCGGGAGGGTCCCCTACGAGCAGTACTTC

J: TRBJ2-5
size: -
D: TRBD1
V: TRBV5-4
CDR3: CASSLIRGPWAQETQYF
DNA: TGTGCCAGCAGCTTGATCAGGGGGCCCTGGGCCCAAGAGACCCAGTACTTC

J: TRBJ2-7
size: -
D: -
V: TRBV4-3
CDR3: CASSQDVTGPYEQYF
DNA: TGCGCCAGCAGCCAAGATGTTACAGGACCCTACGAGCAGTACTTC

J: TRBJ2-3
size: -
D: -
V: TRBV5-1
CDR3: CASSTGTSGDTQYF
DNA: TGCGCCAGCAGCACAGGGACGTCTGGGGATACGCAGTATTTT

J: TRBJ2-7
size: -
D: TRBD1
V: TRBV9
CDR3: CASSVADRAYEQYF
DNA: TGTGCCAGCAGCGTAGCAGACAGGGCCTACGAGCAGTACTTC

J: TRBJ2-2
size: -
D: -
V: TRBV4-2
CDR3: CASSQDLASPAGELFF
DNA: TGTGCCAGCAGCCAAGATCTAGCCAGCCCAGCCGGGGAGCTGTTTTTT

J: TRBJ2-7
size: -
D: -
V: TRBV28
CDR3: CASNSIATYEQYF
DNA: TGTGCCAGCAATTCTATAGCAACCTACGAGCAGTACTTC

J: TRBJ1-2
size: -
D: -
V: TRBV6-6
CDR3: CASRNEQGDYGYTF
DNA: TGTGCCAGCAGAAACGAACAGGGCGACTATGGCTACACCTTC

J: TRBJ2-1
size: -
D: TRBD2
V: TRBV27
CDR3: CASSLGGASGSYNEQFF
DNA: TGTGCCAGCAGTTTAGGGGGGGCTAGCGGGAGCTACAATGAGCAGTTCTTC

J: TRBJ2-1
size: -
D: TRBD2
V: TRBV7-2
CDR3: CASSSLAGGVGNEQFF
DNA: TGTGCCAGCAGCTCCTTGGCGGGAGGGGTTGGGAATGAGCAGTTCTTC

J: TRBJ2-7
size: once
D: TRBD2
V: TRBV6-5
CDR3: CASTRQRDSYEQYF
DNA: TGTGCCAGCACTCGCCAGCGGGACTCCTACGAGCAGTACTTC

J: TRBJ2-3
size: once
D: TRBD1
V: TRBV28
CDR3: CASSLSTGGSTDTQYF
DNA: TGTGCCAGCAGTTTATCTACAGGGGGGTCCACAGATACGCAGTATTTT

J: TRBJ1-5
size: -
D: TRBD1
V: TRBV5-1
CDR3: CASSAGTENQPQHF
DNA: TGCGCCAGCAGCGCCGGGACAGAGAATCAGCCCCAGCATTTT

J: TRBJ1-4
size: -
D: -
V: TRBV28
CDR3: CASSVTATNEKLFF
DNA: TGTGCCAGCAGCGTTACAGCAACTAATGAAAAACTGTTTTTT

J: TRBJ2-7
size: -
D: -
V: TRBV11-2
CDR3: CASSLQGLYEQYF
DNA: TGTGCCAGCAGCTTACAGGGGCTCTACGAGCAGTACTTC

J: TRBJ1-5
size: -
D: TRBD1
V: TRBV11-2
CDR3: CASSPWTGEGNQPQHF
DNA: TGTGCCAGCAGCCCCTGGACAGGGGAAGGCAATCAGCCCCAGCATTTT

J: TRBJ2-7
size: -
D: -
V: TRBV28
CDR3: CASSFQGMWARGQYF
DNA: TGTGCCAGCAGTTTCCAGGGGATGTGGGCACGAGGGCAGTACTTC

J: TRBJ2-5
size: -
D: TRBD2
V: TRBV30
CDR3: CAWSGIGLAEETQYF
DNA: TGTGCCTGGAGTGGTATCGGACTAGCGGAGGAGACCCAGTACTTC

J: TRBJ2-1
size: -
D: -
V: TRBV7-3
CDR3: CASSLRGGTGLGEQFF
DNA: TGTGCCAGCAGCTTAAGGGGCGGGACGGGGTTGGGTGAGCAGTTCTTC

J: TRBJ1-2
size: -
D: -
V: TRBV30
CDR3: CAWRRQSYTF
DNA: TGTGCCTGGAGACGACAGTCCTACACCTTC

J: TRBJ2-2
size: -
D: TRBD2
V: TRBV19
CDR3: CASTAGLAGGSRTGELFF
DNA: TGTGCCAGTACGGCTGGACTAGCGGGTGGGAGTCGCACCGGGGAGCTGTTTTTT